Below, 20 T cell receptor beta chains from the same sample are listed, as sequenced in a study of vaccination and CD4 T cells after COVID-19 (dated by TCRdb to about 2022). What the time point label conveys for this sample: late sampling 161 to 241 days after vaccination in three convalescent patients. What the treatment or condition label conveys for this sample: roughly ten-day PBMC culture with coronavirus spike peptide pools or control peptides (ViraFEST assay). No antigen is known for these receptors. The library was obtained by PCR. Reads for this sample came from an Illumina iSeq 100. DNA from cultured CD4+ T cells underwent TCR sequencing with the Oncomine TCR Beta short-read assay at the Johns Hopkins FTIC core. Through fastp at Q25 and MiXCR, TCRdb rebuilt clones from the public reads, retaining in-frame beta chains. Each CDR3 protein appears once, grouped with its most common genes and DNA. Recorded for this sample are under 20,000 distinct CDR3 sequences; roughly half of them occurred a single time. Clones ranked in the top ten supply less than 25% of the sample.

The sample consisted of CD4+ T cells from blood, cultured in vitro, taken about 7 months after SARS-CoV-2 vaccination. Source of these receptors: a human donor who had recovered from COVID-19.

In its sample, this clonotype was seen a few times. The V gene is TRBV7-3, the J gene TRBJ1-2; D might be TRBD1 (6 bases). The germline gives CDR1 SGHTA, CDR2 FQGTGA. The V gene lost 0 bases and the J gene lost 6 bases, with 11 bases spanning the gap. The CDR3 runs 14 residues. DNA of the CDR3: TGTGCCAGCAGCTTAACATTACAGGGAGATGGCTACACCTTC. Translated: CASSLTLQGDGYTF.

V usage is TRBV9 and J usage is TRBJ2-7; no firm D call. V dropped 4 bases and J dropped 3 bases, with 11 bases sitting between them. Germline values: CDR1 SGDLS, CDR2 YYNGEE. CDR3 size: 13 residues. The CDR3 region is CASSPQIDYEQYF. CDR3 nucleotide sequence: TGTGCCAGCAGCCCCCAGATCGACTACGAGCAGTACTTC.

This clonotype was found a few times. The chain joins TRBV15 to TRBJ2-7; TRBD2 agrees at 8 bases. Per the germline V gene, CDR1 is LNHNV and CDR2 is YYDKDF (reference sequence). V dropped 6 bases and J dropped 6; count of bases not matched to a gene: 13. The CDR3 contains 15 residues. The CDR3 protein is CATSNLPGLGAEQYF. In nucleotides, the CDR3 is TGTGCCACCAGTAATCTCCCGGGACTAGGTGCCGAGCAGTACTTC.

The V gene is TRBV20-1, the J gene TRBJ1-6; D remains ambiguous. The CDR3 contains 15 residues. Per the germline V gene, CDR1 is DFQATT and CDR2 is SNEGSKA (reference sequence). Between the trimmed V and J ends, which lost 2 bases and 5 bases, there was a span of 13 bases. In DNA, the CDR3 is TGCAGTGCTAGACTGGCAGGTCGAGATAATTCACCCCTCCACTTT. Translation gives CSARLAGRDNSPLHF.

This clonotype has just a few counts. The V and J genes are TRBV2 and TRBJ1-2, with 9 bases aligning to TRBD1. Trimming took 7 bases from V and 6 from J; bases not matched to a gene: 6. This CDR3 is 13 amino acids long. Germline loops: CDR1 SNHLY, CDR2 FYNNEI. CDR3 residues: CASTLTGGNGYTF. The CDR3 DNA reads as TGTGCCAGCACCCTGACAGGGGGTAATGGCTACACCTTC.

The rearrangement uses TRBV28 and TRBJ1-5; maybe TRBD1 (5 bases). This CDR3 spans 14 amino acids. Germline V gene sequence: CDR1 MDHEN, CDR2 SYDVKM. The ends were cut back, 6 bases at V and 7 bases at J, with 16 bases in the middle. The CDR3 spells CASSGGGSGQPQHF. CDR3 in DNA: TGTGCCAGCAGCGGCGGGGGGTCTGGCCAGCCCCAGCATTTT.

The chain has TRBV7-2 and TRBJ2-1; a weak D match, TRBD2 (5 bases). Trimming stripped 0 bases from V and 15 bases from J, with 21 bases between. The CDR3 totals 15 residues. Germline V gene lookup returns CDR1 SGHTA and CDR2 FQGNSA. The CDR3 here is CASSLALRGPPGWFF. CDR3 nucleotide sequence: TGTGCCAGCAGCTTAGCGCTAAGAGGGCCCCCGGGGTGGTTCTTC.

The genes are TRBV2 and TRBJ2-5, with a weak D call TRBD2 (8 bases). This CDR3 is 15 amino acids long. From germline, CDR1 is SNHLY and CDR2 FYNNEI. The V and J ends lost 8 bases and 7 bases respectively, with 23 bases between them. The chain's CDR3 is CASQGGLVVIGTQYF. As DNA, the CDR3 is TGTGCCAGCCAGGGGGGACTAGTGGTCATCGGGACCCAGTACTTC.

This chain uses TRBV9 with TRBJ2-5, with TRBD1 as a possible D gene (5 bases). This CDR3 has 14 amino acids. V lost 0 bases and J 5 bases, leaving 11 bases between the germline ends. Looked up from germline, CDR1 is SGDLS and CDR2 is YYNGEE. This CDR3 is CASSVEGASETQYF. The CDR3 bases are TGTGCCAGCAGCGTAGAAGGGGCCTCGGAGACCCAGTACTTC.

The CDR3: CASRSGTGVMNTEAFF. CDR3 in DNA: TGTGCCAGCAGATCCGGGACAGGGGTTATGAACACTGAAGCTTTCTTT. The rearrangement uses TRBV6-1 and TRBJ1-1; 10 nucleotides agree with TRBD1. From germline, CDR1 is MNHNS and CDR2 SASEGT. J was trimmed by 0 bases and V by 6 bases; bases with no gene match: 7. The CDR3 length is 16 residues.

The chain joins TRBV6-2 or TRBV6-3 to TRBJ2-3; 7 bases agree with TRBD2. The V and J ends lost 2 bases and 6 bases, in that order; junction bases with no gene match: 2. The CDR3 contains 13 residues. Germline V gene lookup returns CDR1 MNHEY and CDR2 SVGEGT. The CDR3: CASSYGEGDTQYF. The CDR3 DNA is TGTGCCAGCAGTTACGGGGAGGGGGATACGCAGTATTTT.

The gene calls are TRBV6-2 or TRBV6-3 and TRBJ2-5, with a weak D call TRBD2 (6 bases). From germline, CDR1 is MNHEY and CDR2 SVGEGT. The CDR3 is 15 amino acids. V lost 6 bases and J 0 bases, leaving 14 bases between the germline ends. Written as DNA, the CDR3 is TGTGCCAGCAGACCCTCCGGAGGGAACCAAGAGACCCAGTACTTC. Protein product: CASRPSGGNQETQYF.

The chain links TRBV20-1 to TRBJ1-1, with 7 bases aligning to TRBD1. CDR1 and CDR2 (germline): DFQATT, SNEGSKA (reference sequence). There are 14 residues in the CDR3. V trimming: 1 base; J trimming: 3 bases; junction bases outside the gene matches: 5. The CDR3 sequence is CSARGLTGDTEAFF. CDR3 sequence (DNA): TGCAGTGCTAGAGGCCTCACAGGGGACACTGAAGCTTTCTTT.

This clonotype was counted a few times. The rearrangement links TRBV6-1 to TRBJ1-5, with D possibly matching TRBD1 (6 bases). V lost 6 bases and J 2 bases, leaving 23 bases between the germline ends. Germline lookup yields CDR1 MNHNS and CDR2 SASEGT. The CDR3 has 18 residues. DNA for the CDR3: TGTGCCAGCAGCCGCAGCCCTAACAGGGAGGGGGGCAATCAGCCCCAGCATTTT. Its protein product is CASSRSPNREGGNQPQHF.

The CDR3: CASSQGGGRVSTGELFF. CDR3 nucleotides: TGCGCCAGCAGCCAAGGAGGCGGGAGAGTGAGCACCGGGGAGCTGTTTTTT. V is TRBV4-1 and J is TRBJ2-2; TRBD2 matches at 7 bases. This CDR3 has 17 amino acids. Losses at the gene ends were 1 base for V and 4 bases for J; bases not matched to a gene: 9. CDR1 and CDR2 from the germline V gene are MGHRA and YSYEKL.

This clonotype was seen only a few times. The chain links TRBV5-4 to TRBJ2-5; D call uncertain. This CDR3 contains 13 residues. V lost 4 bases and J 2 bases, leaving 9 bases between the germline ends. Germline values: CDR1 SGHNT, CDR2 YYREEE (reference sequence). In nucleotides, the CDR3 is TGTGCCAGCAGCGAACAGCTACAAGAGACCCAGTACTTC. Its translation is CASSEQLQETQYF.

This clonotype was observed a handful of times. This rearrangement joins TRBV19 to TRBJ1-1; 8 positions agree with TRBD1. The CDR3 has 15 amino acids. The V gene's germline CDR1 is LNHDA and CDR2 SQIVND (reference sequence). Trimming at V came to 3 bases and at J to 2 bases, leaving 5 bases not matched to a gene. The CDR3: CASSILDRVNTEAFF. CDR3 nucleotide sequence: TGTGCCAGTAGTATCCTGGACAGGGTTAACACTGAAGCTTTCTTT.

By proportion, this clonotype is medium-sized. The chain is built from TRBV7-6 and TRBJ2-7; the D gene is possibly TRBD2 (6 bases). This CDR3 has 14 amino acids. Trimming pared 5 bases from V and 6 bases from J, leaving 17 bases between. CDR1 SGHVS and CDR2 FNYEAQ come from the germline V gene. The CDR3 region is CASSPIREPLEQYF. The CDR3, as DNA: TGTGCCAGCAGCCCCATCCGGGAGCCTCTCGAGCAGTACTTC.

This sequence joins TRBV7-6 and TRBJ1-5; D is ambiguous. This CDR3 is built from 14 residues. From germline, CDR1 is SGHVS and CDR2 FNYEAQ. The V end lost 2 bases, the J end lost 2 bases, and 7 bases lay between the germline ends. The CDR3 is CASSLWGGNQPQHF. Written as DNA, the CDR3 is TGTGCCAGCAGCTTATGGGGTGGCAATCAGCCCCAGCATTTT.

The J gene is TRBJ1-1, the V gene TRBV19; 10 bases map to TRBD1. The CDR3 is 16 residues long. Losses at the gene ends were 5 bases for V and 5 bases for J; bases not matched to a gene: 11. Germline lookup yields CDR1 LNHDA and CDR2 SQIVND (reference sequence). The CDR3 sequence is CASSRVPGQGRTEAFF. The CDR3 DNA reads TGTGCCAGTAGTCGAGTGCCGGGACAGGGGAGGACTGAAGCTTTCTTT.